This paragraph reports one T cell receptor (beta chain). What it recognizes is unknown. This specimen comes from a study of shared clonotypes between healthy human individuals. Some clones are missing from TCRdb's copy, which holds only in-frame ones; the method was immunoSEQ multiplex PCR. The sample contains more than 2,000,000 clones, 90% to 95% of which appear only once. Study findings and constraints: Read depth was anticipated to influence clonotype sharing among donors.

The clonotype was recovered from a young man in good health. Sequencing input: naive CD4+ T cells sorted from blood. Subset indicated: CD45RA+ positively selected.

The CDR3 DNA reads as TGCGCCAGCAGCATACGCGGTTCAGGACAGGGTTTTGGGAATGAGCAGTTCTTC. This translates into CASSIRGSGQGFGNEQFF. The chain links TRBV5-1 to TRBJ2-1; 8 nucleotides agree with TRBD1. V lost 4 bases to trimming and J lost 7 bases; unmatched junction nucleotides: 19. This CDR3 region has 18 residues. Germline V gives CDR1 SGHRS, CDR2 YFSETQ.